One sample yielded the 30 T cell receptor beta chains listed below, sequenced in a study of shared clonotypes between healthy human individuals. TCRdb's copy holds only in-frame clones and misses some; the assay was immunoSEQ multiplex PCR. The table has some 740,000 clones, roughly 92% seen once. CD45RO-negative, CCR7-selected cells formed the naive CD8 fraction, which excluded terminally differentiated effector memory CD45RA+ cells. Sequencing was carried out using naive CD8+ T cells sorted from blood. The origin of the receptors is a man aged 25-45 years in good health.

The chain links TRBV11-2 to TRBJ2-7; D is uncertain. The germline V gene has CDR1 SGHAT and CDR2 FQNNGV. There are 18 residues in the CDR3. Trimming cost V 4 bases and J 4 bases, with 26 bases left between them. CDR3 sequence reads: CASSSKIFGTTERYEQYF. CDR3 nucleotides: TGTGCCAGCAGCTCCAAAATCTTTGGAACCACAGAGAGATACGAGCAGTACTTC.

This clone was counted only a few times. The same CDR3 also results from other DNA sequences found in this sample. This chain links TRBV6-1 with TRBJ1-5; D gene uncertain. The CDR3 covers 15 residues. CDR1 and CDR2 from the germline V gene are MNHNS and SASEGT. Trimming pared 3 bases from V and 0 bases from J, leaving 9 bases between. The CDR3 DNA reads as TGTGCCAGCAGTGAGCCGGGTTATAGCAATCAGCCCCAGCATTTT. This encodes CASSEPGYSNQPQHF.

The CDR3 sequence is CASSPGRTGDNNEQFF. CDR3 DNA: TGTGCCAGCTCACCAGGCCGGACAGGGGATAACAATGAGCAGTTCTTC. J is TRBJ2-1 and V is TRBV18, with 9 bases aligning to TRBD1. This CDR3 is 16 amino acids long. Germline CDR1 reads KGHSH; CDR2 reads LQKENI. V gave up 2 bases and J gave up 5 bases; unmatched junction bases: 7.

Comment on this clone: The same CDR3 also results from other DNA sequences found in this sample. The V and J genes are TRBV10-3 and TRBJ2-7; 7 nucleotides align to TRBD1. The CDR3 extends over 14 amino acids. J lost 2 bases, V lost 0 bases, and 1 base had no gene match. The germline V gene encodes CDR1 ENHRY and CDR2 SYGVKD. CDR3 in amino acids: CAISESGTAYEQYF. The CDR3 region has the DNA TGTGCCATCAGTGAGTCTGGGACAGCCTACGAGCAGTACTTC.

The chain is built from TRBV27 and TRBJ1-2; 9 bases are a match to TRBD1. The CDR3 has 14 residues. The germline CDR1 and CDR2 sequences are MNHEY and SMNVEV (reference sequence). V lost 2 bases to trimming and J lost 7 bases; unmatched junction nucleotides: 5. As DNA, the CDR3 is TGTGCCAGCAGTTTAGCCGGGACAGGGTTTGGCTACACCTTC. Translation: CASSLAGTGFGYTF.

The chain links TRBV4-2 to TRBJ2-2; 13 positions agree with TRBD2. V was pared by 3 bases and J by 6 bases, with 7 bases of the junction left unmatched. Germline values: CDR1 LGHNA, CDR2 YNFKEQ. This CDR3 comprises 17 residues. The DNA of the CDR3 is TGTGCCAGCAGCCAGGCACCGGGACTAGCGGGATCCGGGGAGCTGTTTTTT. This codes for CASSQAPGLAGSGELFF.

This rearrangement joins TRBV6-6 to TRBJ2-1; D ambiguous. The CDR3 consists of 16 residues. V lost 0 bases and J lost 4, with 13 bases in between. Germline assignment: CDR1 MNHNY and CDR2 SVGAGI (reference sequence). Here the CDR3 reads CASSYSRESGYNEQFF. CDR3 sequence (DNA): TGTGCCAGCAGTTACTCCCGCGAGTCAGGTTACAATGAGCAGTTCTTC.

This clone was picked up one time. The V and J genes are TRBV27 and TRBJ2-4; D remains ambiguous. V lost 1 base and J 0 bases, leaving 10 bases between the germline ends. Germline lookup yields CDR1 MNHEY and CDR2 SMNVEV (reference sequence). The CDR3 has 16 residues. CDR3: CASSLLGAAAKNIQYF. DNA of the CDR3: TGTGCCAGCAGTTTATTGGGCGCAGCAGCCAAAAACATTCAGTACTTC.

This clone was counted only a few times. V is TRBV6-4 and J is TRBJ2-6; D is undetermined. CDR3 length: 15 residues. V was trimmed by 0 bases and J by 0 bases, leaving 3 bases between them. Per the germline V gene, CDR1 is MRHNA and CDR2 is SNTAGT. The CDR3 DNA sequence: TGTGCCAGCAGTGACTCAAACTCTGGGGCCAACGTCCTGACTTTC. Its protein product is CASSDSNSGANVLTF.

CDR3 nucleotide sequence: TGCGCCAGCAGCACGACCGGGACAGGGGCCAACGAGCAGTACTTC. This translates into CASSTTGTGANEQYF. The rearrangement links TRBV5-1 to TRBJ2-7; 10 nucleotides line up with TRBD1. V shed 4 bases and J 5 bases; nucleotides not matched to a gene: 9. CDR1 SGHRS and CDR2 YFSETQ come from the germline V gene. The CDR3 runs to 15 residues.

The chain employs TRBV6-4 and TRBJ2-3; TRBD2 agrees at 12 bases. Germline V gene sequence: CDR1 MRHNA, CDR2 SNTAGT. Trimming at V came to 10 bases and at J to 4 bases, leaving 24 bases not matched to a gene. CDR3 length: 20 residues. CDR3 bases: TGTGCCACCGACCCCCCACCGTCGACTAGCGGGAGAATGAGGGCAGATACGCAGTATTTT. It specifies CATDPPPSTSGRMRADTQYF.

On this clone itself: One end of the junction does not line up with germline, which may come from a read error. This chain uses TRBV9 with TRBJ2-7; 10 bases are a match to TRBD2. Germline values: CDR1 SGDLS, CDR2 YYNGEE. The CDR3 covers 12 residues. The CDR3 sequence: CASSARTSGLTF. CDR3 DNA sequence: TGTGCCAGCAGCGCCAGGACTAGCGGACTTACATTC.

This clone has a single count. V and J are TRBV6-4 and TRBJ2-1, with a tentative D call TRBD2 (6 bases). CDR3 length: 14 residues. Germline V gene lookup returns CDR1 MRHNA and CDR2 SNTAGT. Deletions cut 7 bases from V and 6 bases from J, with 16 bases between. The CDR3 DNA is TGTGCCAGCACCACACGCGGGGAAATCAATGAGCAGTTCTTC. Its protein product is CASTTRGEINEQFF.

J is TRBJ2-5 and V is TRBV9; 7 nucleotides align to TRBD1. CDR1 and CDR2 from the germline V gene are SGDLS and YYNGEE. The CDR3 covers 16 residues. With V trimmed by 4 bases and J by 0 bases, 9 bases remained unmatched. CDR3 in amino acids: CASSHRQGLDQETQYF. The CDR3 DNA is TGTGCCAGCAGCCACAGACAGGGTTTAGACCAAGAGACCCAGTACTTC. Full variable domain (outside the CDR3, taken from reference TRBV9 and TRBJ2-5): DSGVTQTPKHLITATGQRVTLRCSPRSGDLSVYWYQQSLDQGLQFLIQYYNGEERAKGNILERFSAQQFPDLHSELNLSSLELGDSALYFCASSHRQGLDQETQYFGPGTRLLVL.

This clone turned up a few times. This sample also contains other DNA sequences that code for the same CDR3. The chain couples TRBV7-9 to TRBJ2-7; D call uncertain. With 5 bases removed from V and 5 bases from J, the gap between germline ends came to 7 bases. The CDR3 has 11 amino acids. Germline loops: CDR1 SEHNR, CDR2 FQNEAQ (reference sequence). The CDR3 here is CASSPLDEQYF. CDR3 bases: TGTGCCAGCAGCCCTCTGGACGAGCAGTACTTC.

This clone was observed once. CDR3 coding DNA: TGTGCTAGTGGTTTGGACACAGGGCCAGTCCAAGACTACTATGGCTACACCTTC. Translation gives CASGLDTGPVQDYYGYTF. The chain links TRBV12-5 to TRBJ1-2; weak D call: TRBD1 (6 bases). Trimming took 1 base from V and 3 from J, leaving 21 bases between them. Germline V gene data show CDR1 as LGHNT and CDR2 as FRNRAP. This CDR3 spans 18 amino acids.

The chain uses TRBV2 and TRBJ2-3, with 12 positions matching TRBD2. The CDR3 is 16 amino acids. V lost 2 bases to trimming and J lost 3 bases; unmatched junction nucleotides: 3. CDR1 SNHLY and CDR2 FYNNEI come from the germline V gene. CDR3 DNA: TGTGCCAGCAGTGAAATAACTAGCGGGAGGACAGATACGCAGTATTTT. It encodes CASSEITSGRTDTQYF.

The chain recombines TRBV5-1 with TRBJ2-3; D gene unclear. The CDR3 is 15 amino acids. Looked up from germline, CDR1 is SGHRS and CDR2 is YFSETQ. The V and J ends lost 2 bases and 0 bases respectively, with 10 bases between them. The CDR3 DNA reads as TGCGCCAGCAGCTTAGCCTCGAGTAGCACAGATACGCAGTATTTT. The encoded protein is CASSLASSSTDTQYF.

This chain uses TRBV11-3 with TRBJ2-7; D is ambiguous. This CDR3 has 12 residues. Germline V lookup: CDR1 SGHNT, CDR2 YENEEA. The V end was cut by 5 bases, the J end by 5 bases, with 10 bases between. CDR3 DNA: TGTGCCAGCAGCCAAGGAAGCCACGAGCAGTACTTC. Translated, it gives CASSQGSHEQYF.

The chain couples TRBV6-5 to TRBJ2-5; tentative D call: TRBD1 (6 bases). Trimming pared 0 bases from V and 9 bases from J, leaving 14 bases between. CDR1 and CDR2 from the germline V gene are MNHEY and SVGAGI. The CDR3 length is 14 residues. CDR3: CASSYSNRVSPQYF. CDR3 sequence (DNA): TGTGCCAGCAGTTACTCGAACAGGGTTTCGCCCCAGTACTTC.

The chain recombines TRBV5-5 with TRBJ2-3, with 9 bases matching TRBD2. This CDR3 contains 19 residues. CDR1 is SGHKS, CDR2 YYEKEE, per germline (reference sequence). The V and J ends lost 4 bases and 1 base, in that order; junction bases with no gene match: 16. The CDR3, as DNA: TGTGCCAGCAGCCTGCCGCCGGCTAGCGGGACCCTCGGCACAGATACGCAGTATTTT. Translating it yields CASSLPPASGTLGTDTQYF.

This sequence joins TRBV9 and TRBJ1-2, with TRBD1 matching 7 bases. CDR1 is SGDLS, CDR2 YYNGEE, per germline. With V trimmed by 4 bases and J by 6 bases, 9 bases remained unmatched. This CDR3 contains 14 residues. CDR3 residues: CASSSGTATDGYTF. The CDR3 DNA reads TGTGCCAGCAGCAGCGGGACAGCGACTGATGGCTACACCTTC.

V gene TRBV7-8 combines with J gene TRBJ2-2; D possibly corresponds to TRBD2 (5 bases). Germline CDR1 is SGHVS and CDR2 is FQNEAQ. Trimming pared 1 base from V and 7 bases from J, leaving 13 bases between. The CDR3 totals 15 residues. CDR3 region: CASSLGFSVHGELFF. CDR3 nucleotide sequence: TGTGCCAGCAGCTTAGGATTTAGCGTTCACGGGGAGCTGTTTTTT. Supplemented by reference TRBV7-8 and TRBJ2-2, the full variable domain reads GAGVSQSPRYKVAKRGQDVALRCDPISGHVSLFWYQQALGQGPEFLTYFQNEAQLDKSGLPSDRFFAERPEGSVSTLKIQRTQQEDSAVYLCASSLGFSVHGELFFGEGSRLTVL.

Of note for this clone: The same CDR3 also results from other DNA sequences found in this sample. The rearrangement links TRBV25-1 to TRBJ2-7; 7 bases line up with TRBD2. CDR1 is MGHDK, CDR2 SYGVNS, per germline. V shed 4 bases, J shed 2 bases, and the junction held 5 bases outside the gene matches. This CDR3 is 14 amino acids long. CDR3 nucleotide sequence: TGTGCCAGCAGTGGAGCGGGGACCCCCTACGAGCAGTACTTC. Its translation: CASSGAGTPYEQYF.

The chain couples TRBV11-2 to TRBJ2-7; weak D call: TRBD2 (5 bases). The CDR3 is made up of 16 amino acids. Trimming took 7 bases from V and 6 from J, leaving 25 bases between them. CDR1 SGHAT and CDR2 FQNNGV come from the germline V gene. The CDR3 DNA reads TGTGCCAGCACGCAACCCATCGCCGGGGTCCACGTCGAGCAGTACTTC. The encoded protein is CASTQPIAGVHVEQYF.

In DNA form, the CDR3 reads TGTGCCAGCAGCTATGACAGGGAATCTGAAGCTTTCTTT. It is translated as CASSYDRESEAFF. This sequence joins TRBV7-9 and TRBJ1-1; 7 bases are shared with TRBD1. The germline V gene encodes CDR1 SEHNR and CDR2 FQNEAQ (reference sequence). CDR3 size: 13 residues. V trimming: 4 bases; J trimming: 6 bases; junction bases outside the gene matches: 5.

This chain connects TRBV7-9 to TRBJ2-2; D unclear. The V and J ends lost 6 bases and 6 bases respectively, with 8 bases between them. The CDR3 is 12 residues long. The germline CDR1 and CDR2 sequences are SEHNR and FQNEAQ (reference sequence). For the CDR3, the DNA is TGTGCCAGCAGTCTTCGTGCCGGGGAGCTGTTTTTT. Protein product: CASSLRAGELFF.

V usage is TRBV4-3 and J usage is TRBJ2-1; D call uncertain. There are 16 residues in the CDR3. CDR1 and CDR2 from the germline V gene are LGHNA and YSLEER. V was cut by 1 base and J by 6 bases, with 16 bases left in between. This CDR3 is CASSQAPLSLGNEQFF. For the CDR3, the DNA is TGCGCCAGCAGCCAAGCCCCTTTAAGTTTGGGCAATGAGCAGTTCTTC.

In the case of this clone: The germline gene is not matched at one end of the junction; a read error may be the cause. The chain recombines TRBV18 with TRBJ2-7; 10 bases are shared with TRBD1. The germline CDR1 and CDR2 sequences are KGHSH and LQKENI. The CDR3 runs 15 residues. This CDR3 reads CASSPRDRGSHEQYF. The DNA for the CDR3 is TGTGCCAGCTCACCACGGGACAGGGGCTCCCACGAGCAGTACTTC.

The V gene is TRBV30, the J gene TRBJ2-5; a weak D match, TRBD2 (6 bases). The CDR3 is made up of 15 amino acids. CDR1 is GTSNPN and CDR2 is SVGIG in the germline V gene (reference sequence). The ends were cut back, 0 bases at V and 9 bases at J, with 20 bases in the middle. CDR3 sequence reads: CAWSVPPGLEGSQYF. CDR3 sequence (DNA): TGTGCCTGGAGTGTACCCCCGGGACTCGAGGGGTCCCAGTACTTC.